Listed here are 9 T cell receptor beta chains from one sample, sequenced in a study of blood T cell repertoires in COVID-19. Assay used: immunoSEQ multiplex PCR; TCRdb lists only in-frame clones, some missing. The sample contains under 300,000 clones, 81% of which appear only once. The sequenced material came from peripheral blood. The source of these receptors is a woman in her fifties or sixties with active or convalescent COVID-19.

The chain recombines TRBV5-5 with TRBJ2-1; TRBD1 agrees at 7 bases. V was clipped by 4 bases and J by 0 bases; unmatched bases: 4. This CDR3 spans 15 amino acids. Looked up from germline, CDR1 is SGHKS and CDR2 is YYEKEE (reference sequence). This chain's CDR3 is CASSIRDSSYNEQFF. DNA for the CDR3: TGTGCCAGCAGCATCCGGGACAGCTCCTACAATGAGCAGTTCTTC.

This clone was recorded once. The CDR3 DNA follows: TGCGCCAGCAGCTTGGAGGGGAACCCTCGAAAAGCTTTCTTT. This gives the protein CASSLEGNPRKAFF. The gene calls are TRBV5-1 and TRBJ1-1; D perhaps matches TRBD1 (5 bases). This CDR3 has 14 amino acids. V was cut by 0 bases and J by 9 bases, with 15 bases left in between. Germline CDR1 and CDR2: SGHRS and YFSETQ.

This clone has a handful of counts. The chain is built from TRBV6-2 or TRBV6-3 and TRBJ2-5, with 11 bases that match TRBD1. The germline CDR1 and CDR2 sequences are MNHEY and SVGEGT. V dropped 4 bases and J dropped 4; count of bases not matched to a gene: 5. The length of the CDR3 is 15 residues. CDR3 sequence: CASSLPGQGGETQYF. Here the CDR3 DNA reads TGTGCCAGCAGTTTACCGGGACAGGGGGGAGAGACCCAGTACTTC.

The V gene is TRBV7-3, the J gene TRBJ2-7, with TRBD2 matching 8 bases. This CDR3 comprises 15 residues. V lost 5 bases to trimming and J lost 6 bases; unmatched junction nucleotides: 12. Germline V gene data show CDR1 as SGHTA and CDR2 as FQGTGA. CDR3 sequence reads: CASSPGPGLVFEQYF. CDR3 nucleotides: TGTGCCAGCAGCCCTGGGCCGGGACTAGTATTCGAGCAGTACTTC. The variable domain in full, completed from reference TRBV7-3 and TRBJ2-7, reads GAGVSQTPSNKVTEKGKYVELRCDPISGHTALYWYRQSLGQGPEFLIYFQGTGAADDSGLPNDRFFAVRPEGSVSTLKIQRTERGDSAVYLCASSPGPGLVFEQYFGPGTRLTVT.

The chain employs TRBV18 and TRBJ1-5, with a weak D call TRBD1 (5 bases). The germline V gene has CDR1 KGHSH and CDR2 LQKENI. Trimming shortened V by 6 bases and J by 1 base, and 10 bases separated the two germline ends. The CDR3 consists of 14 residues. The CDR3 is CASSLQESNQPQHF. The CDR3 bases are TGTGCCAGCTCGCTACAGGAGAGCAATCAGCCCCAGCATTTT.

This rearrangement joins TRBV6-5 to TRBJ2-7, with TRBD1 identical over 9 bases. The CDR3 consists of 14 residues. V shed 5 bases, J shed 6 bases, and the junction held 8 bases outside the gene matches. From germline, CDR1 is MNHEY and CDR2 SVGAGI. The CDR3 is CASSRGTGNREQYF. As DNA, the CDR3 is TGTGCCAGCAGTAGGGGGACAGGGAATCGCGAGCAGTACTTC.

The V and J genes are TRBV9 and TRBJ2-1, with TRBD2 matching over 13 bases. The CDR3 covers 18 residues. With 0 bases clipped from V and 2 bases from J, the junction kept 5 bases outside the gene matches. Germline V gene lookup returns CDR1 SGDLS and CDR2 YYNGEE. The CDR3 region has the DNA TGTGCCAGCAGCGTAGAACTAGCGGGGGGGCCGGCCTACAATGAGCAGTTCTTC. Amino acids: CASSVELAGGPAYNEQFF.

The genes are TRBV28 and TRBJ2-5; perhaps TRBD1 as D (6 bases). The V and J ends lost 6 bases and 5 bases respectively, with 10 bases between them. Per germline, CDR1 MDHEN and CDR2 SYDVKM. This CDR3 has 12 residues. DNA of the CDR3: TGTGCCAGCAGACAGGGTTTGGAGACCCAGTACTTC. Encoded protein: CASRQGLETQYF.

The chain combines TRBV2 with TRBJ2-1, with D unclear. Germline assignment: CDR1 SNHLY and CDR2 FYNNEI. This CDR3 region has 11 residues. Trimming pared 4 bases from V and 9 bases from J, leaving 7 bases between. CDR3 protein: CASSGLVEQFF. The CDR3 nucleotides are TGTGCCAGCAGTGGACTTGTTGAGCAGTTCTTC.